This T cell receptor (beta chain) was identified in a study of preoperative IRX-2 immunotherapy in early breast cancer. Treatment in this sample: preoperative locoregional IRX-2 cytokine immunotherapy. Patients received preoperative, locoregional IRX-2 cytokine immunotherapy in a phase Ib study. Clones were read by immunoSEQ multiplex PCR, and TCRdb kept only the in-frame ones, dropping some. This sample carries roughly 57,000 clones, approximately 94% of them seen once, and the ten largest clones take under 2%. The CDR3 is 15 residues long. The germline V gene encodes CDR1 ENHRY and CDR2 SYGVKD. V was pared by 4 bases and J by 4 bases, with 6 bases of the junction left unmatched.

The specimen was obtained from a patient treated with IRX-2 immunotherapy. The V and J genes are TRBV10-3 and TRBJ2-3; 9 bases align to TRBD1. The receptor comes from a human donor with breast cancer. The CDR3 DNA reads TGTGCCATCAGTGGAGCGGGACAGGGCCCAGATACGCAGTATTTT. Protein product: CAISGAGQGPDTQYF.